Presented here are 16 T cell receptor beta chains from one specimen sequenced in a study of T cells expressing NK-cell markers. TCRdb reprocessed the 5' RACE reads, with one entry per CDR3 protein and no DNA. Its table lists 120,000 to 150,000 distinct CDR3 sequences. The sample was blood T cells: a sorted CD56 or NKG2C T cell subset, CD4+ or CD8+ T cells, or bulk PBMC T cells (not recorded which). The receptors originated from a man aged 18 to 35 in good health.

The rearrangement uses TRBV6-1 and TRBJ1-1; checking the TCRdb D call of TRBD1 is not possible without DNA. CDR3 size: 15 residues. CDR1 and CDR2 (germline): MNHNS, SASEGT. CDR3 in amino acids: CASSRGGNMNTEAFF.

The rearrangement uses TRBV13 and TRBJ2-1; TCRdb's D gene call, TRBD2, goes unchecked for lack of DNA. The length of the CDR3 is 12 residues. The germline CDR1 and CDR2 sequences are PRHDT and FYEKMQ (reference sequence). CDR3 residues: CASSSGGPEQFF.

This chain uses TRBV24-1 with TRBJ2-2; TCRdb's D call, TRBD2, is unchecked because there is no DNA. Looked up from germline, CDR1 is KGHDR and CDR2 is SFDVKD. The CDR3 has 15 residues. This chain's CDR3 is CATKSGAGDTGELFF.

The chain is built from TRBV30 and TRBJ2-1; with no DNA, the TCRdb D assignment of TRBD2 cannot be verified. The germline V gene has CDR1 GTSNPN and CDR2 SVGIG (reference sequence). This CDR3 spans 14 amino acids. The CDR3 loop reads CAWAVAGYNNEQFF.

V is TRBV29-1 and J is TRBJ2-2; the D call from TCRdb, TRBD1, cannot be confirmed without DNA. Germline CDR1 reads SQVTM; CDR2 reads ANQGSEA. CDR3 length: 15 residues. The chain's CDR3 is CSVRSSRTNTGELFF.

V usage is TRBV7-9 and J usage is TRBJ1-1. Looked up from germline, CDR1 is SEHNR and CDR2 is FQNEAQ (reference sequence). The CDR3 is 15 residues long. This CDR3 reads CASSLGEGMNTEAFF.

The J gene is TRBJ2-1, the V gene TRBV6-2 or TRBV6-3; TCRdb lists TRBD1, though no DNA is available to test this call. Germline V gives CDR1 MNHEY, CDR2 SVGEGT. The CDR3 runs to 15 residues. CDR3 sequence reads: CASAGTAPSYNEQFF.

This sequence joins TRBV27 and TRBJ2-2; the D call of TRBD2 rests on TCRdb alone, since no DNA is present to check it. Per germline, CDR1 MNHEY and CDR2 SMNVEV (reference sequence). The CDR3 is 12 residues long. The CDR3 here is CASSPDLGELFF.

The chain employs TRBV29-1 and TRBJ2-7. The CDR3 is 14 amino acids. Germline V CDR1 and CDR2: SQVTM, ANQGSEA. The CDR3 protein is CSVGTDTPGYEQYF.

The CDR3 is CASSLQPGLPTTDTQYF. The chain couples TRBV27 to TRBJ2-3; TCRdb gives TRBD2 as the D gene, but with no DNA this cannot be confirmed. The CDR3 is 17 amino acids. CDR1 and CDR2 (germline): MNHEY, SMNVEV (reference sequence).

V usage is TRBV5-6 and J usage is TRBJ2-7; the D gene TCRdb calls, TRBD1, cannot be checked with no DNA. Germline-derived CDR1 and CDR2 are SGHDT and YYEEEE. CDR3 length equals 13 residues. The chain's CDR3 is CASRWDRGGEQYF.

The chain recombines TRBV29-1 with TRBJ2-2. Germline V lookup: CDR1 SQVTM, CDR2 ANQGSEA. The CDR3 is 12 amino acids. Here the CDR3 reads CSVEDRYGELFF.

The chain couples TRBV28 to TRBJ2-1; TCRdb names TRBD2, which stays unverified in the absence of DNA. The V gene's germline CDR1 is MDHEN and CDR2 SYDVKM. The length of the CDR3 is 15 residues. This chain's CDR3 is CASSFIQATGIKQFF.

This sequence joins TRBV30 and TRBJ2-2; with no DNA, the TCRdb D assignment of TRBD1 cannot be verified. Germline CDR1 and CDR2: GTSNPN and SVGIG (reference sequence). This CDR3 has 16 residues. CDR3 sequence: CAWRPPLGGSTGELFF. The variable domain in full, with the rest retrieved from reference TRBV30 and TRBJ2-2, is SQTIHQWPATLVQPVGSPLSLECTVEGTSNPNLYWYRQAAGRGLQLLFYSVGIGQISSEVPQNLSASRPQDRQFILSSKKLLLSDSGFYLCAWRPPLGGSTGELFFGEGSRLTVL.

The chain combines TRBV7-9 with TRBJ2-1. Germline assignment: CDR1 SEHNR and CDR2 FQNEAQ (reference sequence). This CDR3 has 11 residues. The CDR3 is CASSLGSEQFF.

The chain joins TRBV7-8 to TRBJ2-1; TCRdb gives TRBD1 as the D gene, but with no DNA this cannot be confirmed. This CDR3 spans 14 amino acids. The germline V gene encodes CDR1 SGHVS and CDR2 FQNEAQ. This chain's CDR3 is CASTPPVPYNEQFF. The variable domain in full, completed from reference TRBV7-8 and TRBJ2-1, reads GAGVSQSPRYKVAKRGQDVALRCDPISGHVSLFWYQQALGQGPEFLTYFQNEAQLDKSGLPSDRFFAERPEGSVSTLKIQRTQQEDSAVYLCASTPPVPYNEQFFGPGTRLTVL.